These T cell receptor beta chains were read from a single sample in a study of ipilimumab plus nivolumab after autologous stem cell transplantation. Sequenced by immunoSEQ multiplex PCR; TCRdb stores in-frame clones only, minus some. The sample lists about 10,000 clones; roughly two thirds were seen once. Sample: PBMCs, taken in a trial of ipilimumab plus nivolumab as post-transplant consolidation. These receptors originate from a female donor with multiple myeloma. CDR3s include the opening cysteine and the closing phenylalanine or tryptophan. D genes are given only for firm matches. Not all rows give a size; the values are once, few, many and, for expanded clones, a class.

CDR3aa: CSVISSGVEGYTF; CDR3nt: TGCAGCGTGATTTCTTCAGGGGTAGAGGGCTACACCTTC; j_gene: TRBJ1-2; d_gene: NA; v_gene: TRBV29-1; abundance: NA
CDR3aa: CASSTQGVWRGYTF; CDR3nt: TGTGCCAGCAGCACTCAGGGGGTCTGGAGAGGCTACACCTTC; j_gene: TRBJ1-2; d_gene: TRBD1; v_gene: TRBV9; abundance: NA
CDR3aa: CASSQAGGPYNEQFF; CDR3nt: TGCGCCAGCAGCCAAGCGGGAGGCCCTTACAATGAGCAGTTCTTC; j_gene: TRBJ2-1; d_gene: TRBD2; v_gene: TRBV4-1; abundance: NA
CDR3aa: CASSPSGRSDTQYF; CDR3nt: TGTGCCAGCAGTCCTAGCGGGAGATCAGATACGCAGTATTTT; j_gene: TRBJ2-3; d_gene: TRBD2; v_gene: TRBV6-6; abundance: NA
CDR3aa: CASSLGTSGREYNEQFF; CDR3nt: TGTGCCAGCAGCCTGGGGACTAGCGGGAGGGAGTACAATGAGCAGTTCTTC; j_gene: TRBJ2-1; d_gene: TRBD2; v_gene: TRBV7-2; abundance: NA
CDR3aa: CASSLTIGETQYF; CDR3nt: TGTGCCAGCAGCCTGACAATTGGGGAGACCCAGTACTTC; j_gene: TRBJ2-5; d_gene: NA; v_gene: TRBV5-6; abundance: NA
CDR3aa: CASTRTRGSDEKLFF; CDR3nt: TGTGCCAGCACCAGGACGAGAGGGTCGGATGAAAAACTGTTTTTT; j_gene: TRBJ1-4; d_gene: NA; v_gene: TRBV6-1; abundance: NA
CDR3aa: CAAGDSPYEQYF; CDR3nt: TGTGCCGCCGGGGACAGCCCCTACGAGCAGTACTTC; j_gene: TRBJ2-7; d_gene: TRBD1; v_gene: TRBV10-3; abundance: NA
CDR3aa: CASSESQGAAYEQYF; CDR3nt: TGTGCCAGCAGTGAATCTCAGGGGGCGGCCTACGAGCAGTACTTC; j_gene: TRBJ2-7; d_gene: TRBD1; v_gene: TRBV2; abundance: NA
CDR3aa: CASSYTSGLNNEQFF; CDR3nt: TGTGCCAGCAGTTATACTAGCGGACTTAACAATGAGCAGTTCTTC; j_gene: TRBJ2-1; d_gene: TRBD2; v_gene: TRBV28; abundance: medium-sized
CDR3aa: CASGLNTIYF; CDR3nt: TGTGCCAGCGGATTAAACACCATATATTTT; j_gene: TRBJ1-3; d_gene: NA; v_gene: TRBV5-8; abundance: once
CDR3aa: CASSYSGAKDEKLFF; CDR3nt: TGTGCCAGCAGTTACTCGGGGGCGAAGGATGAAAAACTGTTTTTT; j_gene: TRBJ1-4; d_gene: NA; v_gene: TRBV6-5; abundance: NA
CDR3aa: CASSHGFYTGELFF; CDR3nt: TGTGCCAGCAGTCACGGGTTTTACACCGGGGAGCTGTTTTTT; j_gene: TRBJ2-2; d_gene: NA; v_gene: TRBV6-5; abundance: NA
CDR3aa: CASSSLMADTQYF; CDR3nt: TGTGCCAGCAGTTCTCTTATGGCAGATACGCAGTATTTT; j_gene: TRBJ2-3; d_gene: NA; v_gene: TRBV28; abundance: NA
CDR3aa: CSAETGGFNYGYTF; CDR3nt: TGCAGCGCAGAGACAGGGGGCTTTAACTATGGCTACACCTTC; j_gene: TRBJ1-2; d_gene: TRBD1; v_gene: TRBV29-1; abundance: NA
CDR3aa: CASEQEPTFNYGYTF; CDR3nt: TGTGCCAGTGAACAGGAGCCTACCTTTAACTATGGCTACACCTTC; j_gene: TRBJ1-2; d_gene: NA; v_gene: TRBV2; abundance: NA
CDR3aa: CASSPARDRQETQYF; CDR3nt: TGCGCCAGCAGCCCAGCCCGGGACAGACAAGAGACCCAGTACTTC; j_gene: TRBJ2-5; d_gene: TRBD1; v_gene: TRBV5-1; abundance: NA
CDR3aa: CASSLAGGTVQFF; CDR3nt: TGCGCCAGCAGCTTGGCGGGGGGGACAGTGCAGTTCTTC; j_gene: TRBJ2-1; d_gene: NA; v_gene: TRBV5-1; abundance: NA
CDR3aa: CASSVGLAGLYNEQFF; CDR3nt: TGTGCCAGCAGCGTGGGACTAGCGGGGCTCTACAATGAGCAGTTCTTC; j_gene: TRBJ2-1; d_gene: TRBD2; v_gene: TRBV9; abundance: NA
CDR3aa: CASSQAIPGTQYF; CDR3nt: TGTGCCAGCAGCCAAGCGATTCCTGGGACCCAGTACTTC; j_gene: TRBJ2-5; d_gene: NA; v_gene: TRBV14; abundance: NA
CDR3aa: CASSRTSGSTYEQYF; CDR3nt: TGTGCCAGCAGTCGAACTAGCGGGAGTACCTACGAGCAGTACTTC; j_gene: TRBJ2-7; d_gene: TRBD2; v_gene: TRBV28; abundance: NA
CDR3aa: CASASWVAGIAYF; CDR3nt: TGTGCCAGCGCCAGTTGGGTTGCGGGGATCGCCTACTTC; j_gene: TRBJ2-7; d_gene: NA; v_gene: TRBV27; abundance: NA
CDR3aa: CATSRESGPPAETQYF; CDR3nt: TGTGCCACCAGCAGAGAAAGCGGCCCGCCGGCAGAGACCCAGTACTTC; j_gene: TRBJ2-5; d_gene: NA; v_gene: TRBV15; abundance: NA
CDR3aa: CASRRTGSPEAFF; CDR3nt: TGTGCCAGCAGGCGGACAGGGTCGCCTGAAGCTTTCTTT; j_gene: TRBJ1-1; d_gene: TRBD1; v_gene: TRBV9; abundance: once
CDR3aa: CASSERRWSYNEQFF; CDR3nt: TGCGCCAGCAGTGAGAGGCGCTGGAGCTACAATGAGCAGTTCTTC; j_gene: TRBJ2-1; d_gene: NA; v_gene: TRBV10-1; abundance: NA
CDR3aa: CASSLVGPSSYNEQFF; CDR3nt: TGCGCCAGCAGCTTGGTGGGACCTAGCTCCTACAATGAGCAGTTCTTC; j_gene: TRBJ2-1; d_gene: NA; v_gene: TRBV5-1; abundance: NA
CDR3aa: CASSLNPGYEQYF; CDR3nt: TGTGCCAGCAGTTTAAATCCTGGGTACGAGCAGTACTTC; j_gene: TRBJ2-7; d_gene: NA; v_gene: TRBV27; abundance: NA
CDR3aa: CASSPLRAGGSSPLHF; CDR3nt: TGTGCCAGCAGCCCTCTGCGGGCGGGGGGCAGTTCACCCCTCCACTTT; j_gene: TRBJ1-6; d_gene: NA; v_gene: TRBV7-6; abundance: NA
CDR3aa: CASSLTGTGIVPQHF; CDR3nt: TGTGCCAGCAGCCTTACCGGGACAGGTATAGTTCCCCAGCATTTT; j_gene: TRBJ1-5; d_gene: TRBD1; v_gene: TRBV11-3; abundance: NA
CDR3aa: CASSSLDSTEAFF; CDR3nt: TGCGCCAGCAGCTCTTTGGACAGCACTGAAGCTTTCTTT; j_gene: TRBJ1-1; d_gene: NA; v_gene: TRBV5-1; abundance: NA
CDR3aa: CASSPIGGGGTDTQYF; CDR3nt: TGTGCCAGCAGCCCTATAGGGGGAGGGGGCACAGATACGCAGTATTTT; j_gene: TRBJ2-3; d_gene: NA; v_gene: TRBV7-3; abundance: NA
CDR3aa: CASSLSPGADTEAFF; CDR3nt: TGCGCCAGCAGCTTGTCTCCGGGGGCTGACACTGAAGCTTTCTTT; j_gene: TRBJ1-1; d_gene: NA; v_gene: TRBV5-1; abundance: NA
CDR3aa: CASSRAGSTDTQYF; CDR3nt: TGTGCCAGCAGCCGCGCAGGGAGCACAGATACGCAGTATTTT; j_gene: TRBJ2-3; d_gene: NA; v_gene: TRBV7-9; abundance: few
CDR3aa: CASSLPQGAVQPQHF; CDR3nt: TGTGCCAGCAGTCTACCACAGGGGGCGGTTCAGCCCCAGCATTTT; j_gene: TRBJ1-5; d_gene: TRBD1; v_gene: TRBV28; abundance: NA
CDR3aa: CASRPQVEGLYEQYF; CDR3nt: TGCGCCAGCAGACCACAGGTGGAGGGGCTCTACGAGCAGTACTTC; j_gene: TRBJ2-7; d_gene: NA; v_gene: TRBV4-1; abundance: NA
CDR3aa: CASSSTGTAAGELFF; CDR3nt: TGTGCCAGCAGCTCCACCGGGACGGCAGCCGGGGAGCTGTTTTTT; j_gene: TRBJ2-2; d_gene: NA; v_gene: TRBV7-2; abundance: NA
CDR3aa: CASSVAGGADEQFF; CDR3nt: TGTGCCAGTAGTGTAGCGGGTGGAGCTGATGAGCAGTTCTTC; j_gene: TRBJ2-1; d_gene: TRBD2; v_gene: TRBV19; abundance: NA